The rows below give T cell receptor beta chains drawn from one sample of a study of CD8+ T cells in alopecia areata. The table came from immunoSEQ multiplex PCR; TCRdb's copy has only in-frame clones and leaves some out. The sample carries about 200,000 clones, roughly three fifths recorded once. The sample consisted of CD4+ T cells sorted from blood, taken at week 4, from a patient treated with tofacitinib. The receptors were gathered from a human donor with alopecia areata. Each CDR3 is given with its conserved first and last residue. The D gene is left open where the match is weak. Size is stated for part of the rows, as once, few or many counts, or as a class when the clone is expanded.

cdr3_nt cdr3_aa j_call clone_size v_call d_call
TGTGCCTGGATGGGAGTCTCGGATTCACCCCTCCACTTT CAWMGVSDSPLHF TRBJ1-6 . TRBV30 .
TGCGCCAGCAGCTCCGGGACTAGCATGGAGACCCAGTACTTC CASSSGTSMETQYF TRBJ2-5 . TRBV5-1 TRBD2
TGTGCCAGCAAGAGCGGCTGGACATCGGACTATGGCTACACCTTC CASKSGWTSDYGYTF TRBJ1-2 . TRBV2 .
TGTGCCAGCAGTTCGACAGGGGGAGGCACAGATACGCAGTATTTT CASSSTGGGTDTQYF TRBJ2-3 few TRBV7-9 TRBD1
TGTGCCTGGAGTGTAAACGAGGGAAACTCGCGAGGCTACACCTTC CAWSVNEGNSRGYTF TRBJ1-2 . TRBV30 .
TGTGCCAGCAGCCTCGGGACTAACCGGGACGAGCAGTACTTC CASSLGTNRDEQYF TRBJ2-7 . TRBV4-2 TRBD2
TGTGCCAGCAGCTTAGGGGTAGGGGTGAATTCACCCCTCCACTTT CASSLGVGVNSPLHF TRBJ1-6 . TRBV7-6 .
TGCAGCGTTGAAAATCGACAGGGTCTTGGGGCTTTCTTT CSVENRQGLGAFF TRBJ1-1 . TRBV29-1 TRBD1
TGCGCCAGCAGCCAGGCTTCTTCTCTAGGATCGGAGACCCAGTACTTC CASSQASSLGSETQYF TRBJ2-5 . TRBV4-1 .
TGCAGCGTTAGAAAGCAGGGAACGGGCTACGAGCAGTACTTC CSVRKQGTGYEQYF TRBJ2-7 . TRBV29-1 .
TGTGCCAGCGGCCGGGCAGGGGCCTACGAGCAGTACTTC CASGRAGAYEQYF TRBJ2-7 . TRBV14 .
TGTGCCAGCAGCCAAGGCGGGACAGGGGGCCATGGCTACACCTTC CASSQGGTGGHGYTF TRBJ1-2 . TRBV4-2 TRBD1
TGTGCCAGCAGCCGCGGGACAGGGGGATATGGCTACACCTTC CASSRGTGGYGYTF TRBJ1-2 . TRBV7-9 TRBD1
TGCAGCGTTACCTGGGCCAACTACGAGCAGTACTTC CSVTWANYEQYF TRBJ2-7 once TRBV29-1 .
TGTGCCAGCAGCTTAGCGGTAGCAGGGGTAGAGACCCAGTACTTC CASSLAVAGVETQYF TRBJ2-5 . TRBV7-9 .
TGTGCCAGCAGTTTTACGTACCAAGAGACCCAGTACTTC CASSFTYQETQYF TRBJ2-5 . TRBV27 .
TGCGCCAGCAGTGAGTCGGGGAGCAATCAGCCCCAGCATTTT CASSESGSNQPQHF TRBJ1-5 . TRBV23-1 .
TGCGCCAGCAGCCAAGAATGGGGAAACACCATATATTTT CASSQEWGNTIYF TRBJ1-3 few TRBV4-3 .
TGTGCCAGCAGCTTAGCGGCTAGCTCTGGGGCCAACGTCCTGACTTTC CASSLAASSGANVLTF TRBJ2-6 few TRBV7-2 .
TGCAGCGTAACACGCGCCCCGGAGACCCAGTACTTC CSVTRAPETQYF TRBJ2-5 . TRBV29-1 .
TGTGCCAGCAGCTCCCGACAGCGCCCAGCCGAAAAACTGTTTTTT CASSSRQRPAEKLFF TRBJ1-4 . TRBV5-4 .
TGTGCCAGCAGTTCACCCAGCGGGGGGGCGAAGAATGAGCAGTTCTTC CASSSPSGGAKNEQFF TRBJ2-1 once TRBV27 TRBD2
TGTGCCACCACGAGCTCTTGGGGGGGCCATAATGAGCAGTTCTTC CATTSSWGGHNEQFF TRBJ2-1 . TRBV6-1 .
TGTGCCTGGGGGACAGGGAACGGTCCCCAGCATTTT CAWGTGNGPQHF TRBJ1-5 . TRBV30 TRBD1
TGTGCCACCAGCAAGATAGCTACTGGGGCCAACGTCCTGACTTTC CATSKIATGANVLTF TRBJ2-6 . TRBV15 .
TGTGCCAGCAGTTCCCCGGTGGCCTCGAGCTCCTACGAGCAGTACTTC CASSSPVASSSYEQYF TRBJ2-7 . TRBV27 .
TGCAGCGTTGCCCGGAGCTCCTACAATGAGCAGTTCTTC CSVARSSYNEQFF TRBJ2-1 . TRBV29-1 .
TGTGCCAGCACTCGAGTGGATAATTCACCCCTCCACTTT CASTRVDNSPLHF TRBJ1-6 once TRBV6-5 .
TGCGCCAGCAGCTTCTTGGACACCGATTCGGGCTACACCTTC CASSFLDTDSGYTF TRBJ1-2 few TRBV5-1 .
TGTGCCTGGAAGGGGCTCTACAATGAGCAGTTCTTC CAWKGLYNEQFF TRBJ2-1 few TRBV30 .
TGTGCCAGCAGCCCAGGGAATTATGGCTACACCTTC CASSPGNYGYTF TRBJ1-2 . TRBV7-8 .
TGCAGCGTCCCAATCCTTTACAGGGAGCAGAACACTGAAGCTTTCTTT CSVPILYREQNTEAFF TRBJ1-1 . TRBV29-1 .
TGTGCCAGCAGTACCGATCCCTCAGGGGGAGAGACCCAGTACTTC CASSTDPSGGETQYF TRBJ2-5 . TRBV6-5 TRBD1
TGTGCCAGCGCGGGGACGGCCGTCTCTGGAAACACCATATATTTT CASAGTAVSGNTIYF TRBJ1-3 . TRBV11-2 .
TGTGCCAGCAGCCCCCCGACAGGGGGAGGCTACACCTTC CASSPPTGGGYTF TRBJ1-2 . TRBV7-9 TRBD1
TGTGCCTGGAGAGTGATTGCGGGGCGAAACACCATATATTTT CAWRVIAGRNTIYF TRBJ1-3 . TRBV30 .
TGTGCCTACAAGCCCGGGACATCAGGCTGGTACAACAATGAGCAGTTCTTC CAYKPGTSGWYNNEQFF TRBJ2-1 . TRBV30 .
TGTGCCAGCAGTTACTCGGTGAACACTGAAGCTTTCTTT CASSYSVNTEAFF TRBJ1-1 few TRBV6-6 .
TGCAGCGTTAGCGGCAGGTACAACACCGGGGAGCTGTTTTTT CSVSGRYNTGELFF TRBJ2-2 . TRBV29-1 .
TGTGCCTGGAGGGACCGTACAGGGACCGGCGTCAATTCACCCCTCCACTTT CAWRDRTGTGVNSPLHF TRBJ1-6 . TRBV30 .
TGTGCCACCAGCAGAGAGACTAGCGGAGGCGAGCAGTACTTC CATSRETSGGEQYF TRBJ2-7 . TRBV15 TRBD2
TGCAGTGCTAGAACCCTCGGTGCGCAGTATTTT CSARTLGAQYF TRBJ2-3 once TRBV20-1 .
TGTGCCTGGAGTCCCCTCGCGGAGTCCTACGAGCAGTACTTC CAWSPLAESYEQYF TRBJ2-7 . TRBV30 .
TGTGCCAGCAGCTTAACGAATCCGGGAGCGCCCCGGAATGAGCAGTTCTTC CASSLTNPGAPRNEQFF TRBJ2-1 few TRBV7-3 .
TGTGCCAGCAGTTTAGGGGGATCCTACGAGCAGTACTTC CASSLGGSYEQYF TRBJ2-7 . TRBV28 .
TGCGCCAGCAGCTTGGCCGGAGGGAACACTGAAGCTTTCTTT CASSLAGGNTEAFF TRBJ1-1 . TRBV5-1 .
TGCAGCGTTGCGACAGGGGGGAACACTGAAGCTTTCTTT CSVATGGNTEAFF TRBJ1-1 . TRBV29-1 TRBD1
TGTGCCAGCAGCTTGGATCCGGGACAGGGGGGATATGGCTACACCTTC CASSLDPGQGGYGYTF TRBJ1-2 . TRBV5-4 TRBD1
TGTGCCAGCAGCTTCGAGCGGGGCGAGCAGTACTTC CASSFERGEQYF TRBJ2-7 few TRBV7-9 TRBD2
TGCAGCGTTGAAGGGGCGTCAGGGGGCAGGGACGAGCAGTACTTC CSVEGASGGRDEQYF TRBJ2-7 . TRBV29-1 TRBD1
TGTGCCTGGAGTTTCCAGGCGGCCTATGGCTACACCTTC CAWSFQAAYGYTF TRBJ1-2 . TRBV30 .
TGCGCCAGCAGACTCCTTCCCGGAAACGAGCAGTACTTC CASRLLPGNEQYF TRBJ2-7 few TRBV5-1 .
TGTGCCAGCAGTGTGGTTAGCGGGGGAGGAGAGACCCAGTACTTC CASSVVSGGGETQYF TRBJ2-5 once TRBV2 TRBD2
TGCGCCAGCAGCCAAGGACCGAGGGCAGATACGCAGTATTTT CASSQGPRADTQYF TRBJ2-3 . TRBV4-3 .
TGTGCCACCAGTAGCGGGGTAGCCAAAAACATTCAGTACTTC CATSSGVAKNIQYF TRBJ2-4 . TRBV15 TRBD2
TGTGCCAGCAGTGATTCGGGACGGGAATACGAGCAGTACTTC CASSDSGREYEQYF TRBJ2-7 . TRBV25-1 .
TGTGCCAGCAGCGTAGTGGGCGGGGGGCTCAATGAGCAGTTCTTC CASSVVGGGLNEQFF TRBJ2-1 few TRBV9 TRBD2